These T cell receptor beta chains were read from a single sample in a study of PD-L1 blockade in urothelial cancer. The table came from immunoSEQ multiplex PCR; TCRdb's copy has only in-frame clones and leaves some out. The sample lists approximately 90,000 clones; roughly 89% were seen once. Sequencing used PBMCs, obtained around atezolizumab (anti-PD-L1) treatment. These receptor sequences come from a man in his sixties with urothelial cancer. The CDR3 runs from the conserved cysteine through the conserved F or W. The D gene is left open where the match is weak. Clone size appears in some rows only: once, few, many, or a class for an expanded clone.

V gene	J gene	clone size	D gene	CDR3 protein	CDR3 DNA
TRBV18	TRBJ1-1	NA	NA	CASSPEMRNTEAFF	TGTGCCAGCTCACCTGAGATGCGGAACACTGAAGCTTTCTTT
TRBV28	TRBJ1-5	once	NA	CASSATAPRGIPQHF	TGTGCCAGCAGTGCGACAGCGCCGCGGGGTATACCCCAGCATTTT
TRBV5-6	TRBJ2-2	NA	NA	CASSSYRVAITGELFF	TGTGCCAGCAGCTCATACAGGGTAGCGATCACCGGGGAGCTGTTTTTT
TRBV7-2	TRBJ2-2	NA	NA	CASSLGRGSPGELFF	TGTGCCAGCAGCTTGGGCCGGGGGTCCCCCGGGGAGCTGTTTTTT
TRBV7-9	TRBJ2-7	few	NA	CATSAGTLSYEQYF	TGTGCCACGTCAGCAGGTACCCTATCCTACGAGCAGTACTTC
TRBV7-8	TRBJ1-5	NA	NA	CASSLGGGWPQHF	TGTGCCAGCAGCTTAGGGGGGGGGTGGCCCCAGCATTTT
TRBV10-2	TRBJ2-7	NA	TRBD2	CASSEWRAGVTYEQYF	TGCGCCAGCAGTGAGTGGCGAGCGGGAGTAACCTACGAGCAGTACTTC
TRBV10-3	TRBJ1-5	few	TRBD1	CAISNGGRGQGQPQHF	TGTGCCATCTCCAACGGGGGCAGGGGGCAAGGGCAGCCCCAGCATTTT
TRBV5-4	TRBJ1-2	NA	NA	CAGAWPGQLHTF	TGTGCCGGAGCGTGGCCAGGGCAGTTGCACACCTTC
TRBV30	TRBJ1-2	NA	TRBD1	CAWSGQGRVSYGYTF	TGTGCCTGGAGTGGACAGGGGAGAGTTAGCTATGGCTACACCTTC
TRBV27	TRBJ1-2	NA	NA	CASSPYSGGTDGYTF	TGTGCCAGCAGTCCCTATTCCGGAGGGACCGATGGCTACACCTTC
TRBV7-9	TRBJ1-2	NA	NA	CASSLDGGGGYTF	TGTGCCAGCAGCCTTGACGGGGGAGGAGGCTACACCTTC
TRBV7-2	TRBJ1-4	NA	TRBD1	CASSSKQGGGEKLFF	TGTGCCAGCAGCTCGAAACAGGGGGGGGGTGAAAAACTGTTTTTT
TRBV28	TRBJ2-5	NA	NA	CASTTARTAEETQYF	TGTGCCAGCACCACAGCCCGGACAGCGGAAGAGACCCAGTACTTC
TRBV6-1	TRBJ1-5	NA	NA	CASRDSNSNQPQHF	TGTGCCAGCAGAGACAGTAATAGCAATCAGCCCCAGCATTTT
TRBV30	TRBJ1-4	NA	NA	CAWSVSQDLRKLFF	TGTGCCTGGAGTGTGTCCCAGGATCTCCGAAAACTGTTTTTT
TRBV18	TRBJ2-1	once	TRBD1	CASSLQGAANEQFF	TGTGCCAGCTCACTTCAGGGGGCCGCCAATGAGCAGTTCTTC
TRBV29-1	TRBJ2-5	NA	TRBD2	CSVAPTSGSVETQYF	TGCAGCGTTGCCCCGACTAGCGGGTCGGTGGAGACCCAGTACTTC
TRBV7-6	TRBJ2-7	NA	TRBD1	CASSLAAGTEFYEQYF	TGTGCCAGCAGCTTAGCGGCCGGGACAGAGTTCTACGAGCAGTACTTC
TRBV7-3	TRBJ2-3	NA	NA	CASSLTVGDTQYF	TGTGCCAGCAGCTTAACGGTCGGTGATACGCAGTATTTT
TRBV19	TRBJ1-6	few	NA	CASSIGQGYLHF	TGTGCCAGTAGTATCGGTCAGGGGTACCTCCACTTT
TRBV7-9	TRBJ2-3	NA	NA	CASSPSGMSTDTQYF	TGTGCCAGCAGCCCTTCAGGAATGAGCACAGATACGCAGTATTTT